The source of this TCR beta chain is a study of T cell clones after liver transplantation. Study results and limitations: Rather than being deleted, graft donor-reactive T cells may have moved into the graft. In a couple of subjects, few donor cells limited the measurable donor-reactive repertoire. Conclusions were preliminary, with small, heterogeneous patient groups.

Method: immunoSEQ multiplex PCR; TCRdb's copy keeps in-frame clones and lacks some. The table shows some 110,000 clones, with over 75% occurring only once. Comment on this clone: What it binds is not known.

This sequence was found in a human patient who received a liver transplant. The graft donor may be the source of some T cells. Material: CD4+ T cells from blood, obtained 12 months after liver transplant.

In nucleotides, the CDR3 is TGTGCCAGCAGTGATATCGGGGGACGGGGGAACACCGGGGAGCTGTTTTTT. This sequence encodes CASSDIGGRGNTGELFF. The chain couples TRBV2 to TRBJ2-2; D is perhaps TRBD2 (6 bases). Trimming shortened V by 3 bases and J by 1 base, and 15 bases separated the two germline ends. Per germline, CDR1 SNHLY and CDR2 FYNNEI. The CDR3 contains 17 residues.